The sequence of this TCR beta chain was determined in a study of blood T cell repertoires in COVID-19 (dated by TCRdb to about 2020). General notes on the study: Collaborator samples came from the United States, Italy and Spain and covered acute and convalescent phases of COVID-19. The sample metadata nearly always contained a de-identified subject ID, COVID-19 status, age in years and sex. Deeply sampled blood TCRbeta repertoires from subjects exposed to, actively infected with, or recovered from COVID-19 were included in the dataset. Where available, HLA class I and class II types were taken from metadata supplied by the sample provider and were not determined by assay-based typing. The prospective study material was composed of cDNA or gDNA derived from T cells, B-cell-depleted T cells, or PBMCs. The samples were drawn from the first 160 participants of the ongoing ImmuneRACE study and from 1,254 subjects provided by 6 global collaborators. The repertoires were made available in a free public database intended to serve as a resource for research on the immune response to SARS-CoV-2. Overall study results and their limits: The quantity of clinical and demographic metadata differed by source and by participant and was supplied without curation.

The immunoSEQ Assay, a bias-controlled multiplex PCR, was used to amplify TCRbeta CDR3 regions from genomic DNA. The original methods were these. Within the assay, amplification of reference gene primers was used to estimate how many nucleated cells each sample contained. Sequence reads were collapsed and filtered to measure the absolute abundance of every unique TCRbeta CDR3 rearrangement. Productive Simpson clonality was computed per sample as the square root of Simpson's diversity index over productive rearrangements. TCRdb took over this immuneACCESS table, retaining in-frame rearrangements with V and J assigned. Such tables are incomplete; in checked studies, under half of the missing clones stem from an unresolved V gene, and the remainder is unexplained. Clone size and the V and J calls come from that table; the DNA yielded D and trimming. For this sample there are roughly 140,000 clones; 85% to 90% appear just once. The ten largest clones take up roughly 15% of the sample.

In regard to this clone: The antigen it recognizes is unknown. Per-nucleotide qualities are absent, and no much larger clonotype sits a single base away.

Spanning cysteine to phenylalanine, the CDR3 consists of 12 amino acids. Of the read, only the CDR3 DNA is kept; its 36 bases are in frame from base 1. Deletion took 3 bases off V and 8 bases off J, with a span of 10 bases between the germline ends. From the germline V gene, CDR1 is MDHEN and CDR2 is SYDVKM. The collaborating institutions used their own protocols to collect whole blood in K2EDTA tubes. For TCRbeta analysis, collaborators shipped samples as frozen whole blood, isolated PBMCs, or DNA extracted from either of those sample types. The specimen sequenced was peripheral blood. The clonotype comes from a woman aged 40-49 years with acute or convalescent COVID-19. The chain links TRBV28 with TRBJ1-2; the D segment cannot be called with confidence. The nucleotide sequence reads as follows: TGTGCCAGCAGTTTTGGCGCGGTCGGCTACACCTTC. This encodes CASSFGAVGYTF.